One and the same sample provided the 24 T cell receptor beta chains below, sequenced in a study of CD8+CD57+ T cells in acquired aplastic anemia. Both TCR beta VDJ combination and CDR3 sequence profiling were carried out. Genomic DNA was the template for this profiling. A single record per CDR3 protein comes from TCRdb applying MiXCR to the reads. There are about 420,000 distinct CDR3 sequences in the sample; roughly 64% occur only once, and more than 3.5% lies in the top ten. Input material: sorted CD4+, CD8+, or CD8+CD57+ T cells (not recorded which) from PBMCs. These receptors all come from a human donor in good health, serving as a control.

Details on this clonotype: A much larger clone sits a single nucleotide away, making a read error possible. The V and J genes are TRBV13 and TRBJ1-1; D gene unclear. The CDR3 sequence is 14 residues long. Germline V lookup: CDR1 PRHDT, CDR2 FYEKMQ (reference sequence). The CDR3 sequence: CVSSFPTLNTEAFF. For the CDR3, the DNA is TGTGTCAGCAGCTTTCCGACCCTAAACACTGAAGCTTTCTTT. Filled out from reference TRBV13 and TRBJ1-1, the complete variable domain reads AAGVIQSPRHLIKEKRETATLKCYPIPRHDTVYWYQQGPGQDPQFLISFYEKMQSDKGSIPDRFSAQQFSDYHSELNMSSLELGDSALYFCVSSFPTLNTEAFFGQGTRLTVV.

The J gene is TRBJ1-1, the V gene TRBV15; 7 nucleotides line up with TRBD1. The germline V gene encodes CDR1 LNHNV and CDR2 YYDKDF (reference sequence). V was pared by 5 bases and J by 3 bases, with 6 bases of the junction left unmatched. This CDR3 has 14 residues. The CDR3 region is CATSRRGQYTEAFF. CDR3 nucleotides: TGTGCCACCAGCCGGCGGGGACAGTACACTGAAGCTTTCTTT. Based on the CDR3 plus reference TRBV15 and TRBJ1-1, the full variable domain is DAMVIQNPRYQVTQFGKPVTLSCSQTLNHNVMYWYQQKSSQAPKLLFHYYDKDFNNEADTPDNFQSRRPNTSFCFLDIRSPGLGDTAMYLCATSRRGQYTEAFFGQGTRLTVV.

The chain couples TRBV5-1 to TRBJ1-6, with D unclear. The V end was cut by 0 bases, the J end by 3 bases, with 10 bases between. Germline V gives CDR1 SGHRS, CDR2 YFSETQ. The CDR3 totals 16 residues. The CDR3 sequence is CASSLVATDYNSPLHF. Written as DNA, the CDR3 is TGCGCCAGCAGCTTGGTAGCGACCGACTATAATTCACCCCTCCACTTT.

Comment on this clonotype: Germline is not matched at one junction end, which may reflect a read error. This CDR3 is CASSSPVGADTQFF. The CDR3 DNA reads as TGTGCCAGCAGCTCCCCCGTGGGGGCAGATACGCAGTTTTTT. The chain links TRBV7-2 to TRBJ2-3; D perhaps matches TRBD1 (6 bases). The CDR3 has 14 residues. CDR1 SGHTA and CDR2 FQGNSA come from the germline V gene. The full variable domain, its missing parts supplied by reference TRBV7-2 and TRBJ2-3, is GAGVSQSPSNKVTEKGKDVELRCDPISGHTALYWYRQSLGQGLEFLIYFQGNSAPDKSGLPSDRFSAERTGGSVSTLTIQRTQQEDSAVYLCASSSPVGADTQFFGPGTRLTVL.

The chain employs TRBV12-3 or TRBV12-4 and TRBJ1-3, with a weak D call TRBD1 (6 bases). Trimming pared 6 bases from V and 4 bases from J, leaving 22 bases between. The CDR3 consists of 17 residues. The CDR3 sequence is CASSRTIGGLRGNTIYF. CDR3 DNA: TGTGCCAGCAGCCGCACTATCGGGGGGCTTCGCGGAAACACCATATATTTT.

Concerning this clonotype: Because the CDR3's place on the DNA is in doubt, the DNA is left out and the CDR3 is given as listed by TCRdb. J is TRBJ2-7 and V is TRBV7-9. Counting both end residues, the CDR3 totals 14 amino acids. Germline-derived CDR1 and CDR2 are SEHNR and FQNEAQ (reference sequence). CDR3 amino acids: CASSLVPETQYFGF.

The chain combines TRBV20-1 with TRBJ2-1, with D maybe TRBD2 (5 bases). Germline CDR1 and CDR2: DFQATT and SNEGSKA (reference sequence). The CDR3 length is 15 residues. V lost 3 bases and J lost 7, with 19 bases in between. The CDR3 DNA follows: TGCAGTGCTAGCGGGGAGTTGGACGAGCAGAATGAGCAGTTCTTC. It translates to CSASGELDEQNEQFF.

V gene TRBV7-3 combines with J gene TRBJ1-5; 7 bases align to TRBD1. V was clipped by 5 bases and J by 4 bases; unmatched bases: 8. This CDR3 is 15 amino acids long. CDR1 is SGHTA and CDR2 is FQGTGA in the germline V gene. CDR3 DNA sequence: TGTGCCAGCAGCCAAGTTCGGGACAGTAATCAGCCCCAGCATTTT. This encodes CASSQVRDSNQPQHF.

V gene TRBV7-2 combines with J gene TRBJ1-1; tentative D call: TRBD1 (6 bases). The CDR3 is 16 residues long. CDR1 is SGHTA, CDR2 FQGNSA, per germline. Trimming removed 3 bases from V and 11 bases from J, with 25 bases in between. The CDR3 nucleotides are TGTGCCAGCAGCTTGGGGGCTGGGGGCACTGAAGCTTTCGCTTTCTTT. Translating gives CASSLGAGGTEAFAFF.

As regards this clonotype: Its ends do not fully match the called genes, so a read error is possible. In nucleotides, the CDR3 is TGTGCCAGCAGTTTCCAGGACGTCCGGGGAGGCAACACCTTC. Its translation: CASSFQDVRGGNTF. The chain carries TRBV10-2 and TRBJ1-2; D unresolved. CDR1 WSHSY and CDR2 SAAADI come from the germline V gene. This CDR3 contains 14 residues.

Concerning this clonotype itself: The CDR3 ends on some other residue instead of the conserved phenylalanine or tryptophan, so this is likely a read error. The J gene is TRBJ2-1, the V gene TRBV20-1; 9 nucleotides line up with TRBD2. Losses at the gene ends were 0 bases for V and 4 bases for J; bases not matched to a gene: 10. The CDR3 extends over 17 amino acids. The germline CDR1 and CDR2 sequences are DFQATT and SNEGSKA (reference sequence). DNA of the CDR3: TGCAGTGCTAGAGAAAGCGGGGGGTTCTCTTTATACAATGAGCAGTTCCTC. Its translation is CSARESGGFSLYNEQFL.

The chain recombines TRBV5-6 with TRBJ1-2; the D gene is possibly TRBD1 (5 bases). This CDR3 has 13 residues. Trimming stripped 3 bases from V and 3 bases from J, with 9 bases between. Per the germline V gene, CDR1 is SGHDT and CDR2 is YYEEEE. CDR3 residues: CASSSQVYYGYTF. CDR3 DNA: TGTGCCAGCAGCTCACAGGTATACTATGGCTACACCTTC.

This chain joins TRBV20-1 and TRBJ2-5; 7 positions agree with TRBD2. The germline V gene encodes CDR1 DFQATT and CDR2 SNEGSKA (reference sequence). The CDR3 is made up of 13 amino acids. Trimming cost V 6 bases and J 4 bases; bases outside gene matches: 8. CDR3 sequence reads: CSASASGLETQYF. The CDR3 DNA follows: TGCAGTGCAAGTGCTAGCGGTTTAGAGACCCAGTACTTC.

The J gene is TRBJ2-5, the V gene TRBV19; D is ambiguous. Trimming stripped 3 bases from V and 2 bases from J, with 13 bases between. The CDR3 contains 15 residues. Germline V lookup: CDR1 LNHDA, CDR2 SQIVND (reference sequence). The CDR3 loop is CASSIRLIPQETQYF. The CDR3 DNA reads TGTGCCAGTAGTATTAGGCTAATCCCACAAGAGACCCAGTACTTC.

The chain uses TRBV20-1 and TRBJ1-4, with 7 bases aligning to TRBD1. This CDR3 is 14 amino acids long. V lost 0 bases and J lost 8; bases outside the gene matches: 6. The germline V gene has CDR1 DFQATT and CDR2 SNEGSKA (reference sequence). CDR3: CSAREGQTAEKLFF. CDR3 coding DNA: TGCAGTGCTAGAGAGGGACAGACCGCCGAAAAACTGTTTTTT.

In this sample, this clonotype turned up many times. The chain carries TRBV13 and TRBJ1-1; D remains unclear. The V and J ends lost 6 bases and 1 base respectively, with 15 bases between them. Germline lookup yields CDR1 PRHDT and CDR2 FYEKMQ (reference sequence). This CDR3 has 15 residues. CDR3: CASRLEGAENTEAFF. CDR3 DNA sequence: TGTGCCAGCAGGTTGGAGGGAGCCGAGAACACTGAAGCTTTCTTT.

The chain has TRBV20-1 and TRBJ1-1, with D unresolved. The CDR3 runs to 12 residues. Trimming removed 5 bases from V and 12 bases from J, with 19 bases in between. Germline-derived CDR1 and CDR2 are DFQATT and SNEGSKA (reference sequence). The CDR3 DNA reads TGCAGTGCTGACCGTAACCAAGACACCCCTTTCTTT. Protein: CSADRNQDTPFF.

V and J are TRBV20-1 and TRBJ1-2; possible D gene TRBD1, 6 bases. The ends were cut back, 2 bases at V and 8 bases at J, with 18 bases in the middle. This CDR3 has 14 residues. Per germline, CDR1 DFQATT and CDR2 SNEGSKA (reference sequence). CDR3: CSARWWTVYLGYTF. CDR3 DNA sequence: TGCAGTGCTAGATGGTGGACAGTATACTTGGGCTACACCTTC.

J is TRBJ1-2 and V is TRBV5-8; D gene uncertain. The CDR3 runs 13 residues. Trimming removed 4 bases at V and 8 bases at J, with 15 bases between. From germline, CDR1 is SGHTS and CDR2 YDEGEE. Here the CDR3 DNA reads TGTGCCAGCAGCACCCGAGAAGGCTCGGGCTACACCTTC. Translated, it gives CASSTREGSGYTF.

In the case of this clonotype: Lacking the conserved final phenylalanine or tryptophan, this CDR3 likely reflects a read error. No DNA is shown, since the ends of the CDR3 on it are uncertain; the CDR3 is the one TCRdb lists. V gene TRBV16 combines with J gene TRBJ2-5; TRBD2, the table's D call, was not compared with the DNA. 13 amino acids form the CDR3, both terminal residues included. The germline V gene has CDR1 KGHSY and CDR2 FQNENV. CDR3 residues: CASSWPRQEGDEH.

Concerning this clonotype: Because the CDR3's place on the DNA is in doubt, the DNA is left out and the CDR3 is given as listed by TCRdb. The V gene is TRBV9, the J gene TRBJ1-1. The CDR3 comprises 14 residues, both ends counted. The germline CDR1 and CDR2 sequences are SGDLS and YYNGEE. CDR3 residues: CASNVLRANNQALF.

V is TRBV5-5 and J is TRBJ1-6; the D is unclear. The CDR3 length is 12 residues. V lost 5 bases and J 10 bases, leaving 10 bases between the germline ends. Germline CDR1 SGHKS, CDR2 YYEKEE (reference sequence). CDR3: CASRTSVSPLHF. CDR3 in DNA: TGTGCCAGCAGAACGTCGGTGTCACCCCTCCACTTT. Drawing the rest from reference TRBV5-5 and TRBJ1-6, the complete variable domain is DAGVTQSPTHLIKTRGQQVTLRCSPISGHKSVSWYQQVLGQGPQFIFQYYEKEERGRGNFPDRFSARQFPNYSSELNVNALLLGDSALYLCASRTSVSPLHFGNGTRLTVT.

This chain links TRBV29-1 with TRBJ2-5; possibly TRBD2 for D (6 bases). With 5 bases removed from V and 5 bases from J, the gap between germline ends came to 21 bases. Germline V gene data show CDR1 as SQVTM and CDR2 as ANQGSEA. The CDR3 has 15 amino acids. DNA for the CDR3: TGCAGCGTTAACGCGGGATTCAGGGCGAGGGAGACCCAGTACTTC. Protein: CSVNAGFRARETQYF.

The chain carries TRBV29-1 and TRBJ2-6; D may match TRBD1 or TRBD2 (7 bases each). Germline V gene lookup returns CDR1 SQVTM and CDR2 ANQGSEA. The length of the CDR3 is 17 residues. The ends were cut back, 4 bases at V and 2 bases at J, with 18 bases in the middle. The CDR3 sequence is CSVVGGQGGPGANVLTF. CDR3 DNA sequence: TGCAGCGTTGTGGGGGGGCAGGGGGGCCCTGGGGCCAACGTCCTGACTTTC.